This T cell receptor (beta chain) was documented in a study of T-cell memory formation after mild COVID-19. Study-level findings and limits: Later expanders leaned CD4+, whereas clones that contracted between day 15 and 85 were balanced CD4/CD8. CD4+ clones that contracted lay mainly in CM and EM; CD8+ ones lay in EMRA.

TCRdb re-called the 5' RACE reads with MiXCR, one entry per CDR3 protein. The table records hundreds of thousands of distinct CDR3 sequences, 18% of them present only once. In the case of this clonotype: The antigen is undetermined.

CDR3 length: 14 residues. Germline values: CDR1 SEHNR, CDR2 FQNEAQ (reference sequence). The trim removed 6 bases at V and 4 bases at J, leaving 7 bases unmatched. V gene TRBV7-9 combines with J gene TRBJ1-2; 8 bases match TRBD1. The receptor was isolated from an adult woman who had mild COVID-19 (a few samples of this study predate the infection). Cell type and time point are not known. The sequenced material came from PBMCs or a T cell subset sorted from them (not recorded which). The CDR3 nucleotides are TGTGCCAGCAGTGGGACAGGAGGCGGCTATGGCTACACCTTC. As protein: CASSGTGGGYGYTF.